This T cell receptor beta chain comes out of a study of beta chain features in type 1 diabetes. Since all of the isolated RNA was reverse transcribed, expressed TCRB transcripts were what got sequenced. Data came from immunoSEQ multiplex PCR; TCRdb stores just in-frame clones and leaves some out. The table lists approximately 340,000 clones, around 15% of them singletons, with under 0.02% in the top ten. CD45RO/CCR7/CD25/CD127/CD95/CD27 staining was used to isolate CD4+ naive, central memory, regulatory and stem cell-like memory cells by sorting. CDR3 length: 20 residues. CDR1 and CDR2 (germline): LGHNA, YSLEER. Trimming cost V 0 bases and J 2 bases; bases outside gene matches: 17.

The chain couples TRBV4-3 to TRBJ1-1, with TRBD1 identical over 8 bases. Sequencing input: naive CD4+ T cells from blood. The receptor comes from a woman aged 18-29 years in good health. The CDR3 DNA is TGCGCCAGCAGCCAAGATCAATGGGGAACAGGGGGGCCGTCCAACACTGAAGCTTTCTTT. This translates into CASSQDQWGTGGPSNTEAFF.